This TCR beta chain was observed in a study of cytomegalovirus exposure and HLA in healthy donors. At the level of the study: Of the donors genotyped, about 410 in all, about 80% fell in the Caucasian-associated ancestry cluster. The study's findings and limits: Other equally common chains were less clonally expanded than HLA-associated TCR beta chains, a later analysis showed. One cluster of highly shared sequence variants probably arose as a sequencing artifact.

The CDR3 is 14 amino acids. V dropped 5 bases and J dropped 7; count of bases not matched to a gene: 10. Germline V gene data show CDR1 as SGHVS and CDR2 as FNYEAQ. With regard to this clone: The antigen remains unidentified.

Vbeta (60) and Jbeta (13) primers were used in the PCR. Clones were sequenced by immunoSEQ multiplex PCR, and TCRdb holds only the in-frame ones, with some missing. The table records 150,000 to 200,000 clones, roughly 12% of them present only once. This sequence originates from a man in his fifties or sixties in good health and CMV-seropositive. The chain uses TRBV7-6 and TRBJ2-7, with 8 bases that match TRBD1. Sequenced sample: PBMCs. Here the CDR3 reads CASSLGQGSREQYV. The CDR3 DNA sequence: TGTGCCAGCAGCCTCGGACAGGGCTCTAGAGAGCAGTACGTC.